The 26 T cell receptor beta chains below come from one sample, sequenced in a study of T cells in Graves' hyperthyroidism and ophthalmopathy. Regions amplified from RNA transcripts were the TCR beta CDR3 regions. The HTBI primer set served for first-round RT-PCR of the TCR CDR3. TCRdb re-called the multiplex PCR reads with MiXCR, one entry per CDR3 protein. The table shows about 350,000 distinct CDR3 sequences, with roughly 18% occurring only once. Sequences were obtained from blood. The receptors were gathered from a woman aged 35 to 49 with Graves' ophthalmopathy.

The chain uses TRBV12-3 or TRBV12-4 and TRBJ2-7; 11 nucleotides line up with TRBD2. V dropped 3 bases and J dropped 6; count of bases not matched to a gene: 7. CDR3 length equals 15 residues. The CDR3: CASSFSSGGLGEQYF. CDR3 coding DNA: TGTGCCAGCAGTTTTTCTAGCGGGGGGTTGGGCGAGCAGTACTTC.

This clonotype was picked up many times. The chain carries TRBV12-3 or TRBV12-4 and TRBJ1-3; no definite D call. This CDR3 region has 15 residues. Trimming stripped 5 bases from V and 0 bases from J, with 11 bases between. The CDR3 region is CASSTADFSGNTIYF. The CDR3 nucleotides are TGTGCCAGCAGTACAGCTGACTTCTCTGGAAACACCATATATTTT.

In its sample, this clonotype was seen many times. The genes are TRBV28 and TRBJ1-1; D might be TRBD1 (5 bases). The CDR3 runs 13 residues. The V gene lost 8 bases and the J gene lost 7 bases, with 17 bases spanning the gap. In germline, CDR1 is MDHEN, CDR2 SYDVKM. CDR3 nucleotides: TGTGCCAGCTCGGTGTGGGACTCTTTTGAAGCTTTCTTT. Translated: CASSVWDSFEAFF.

This clonotype was observed many times. The V and J genes are TRBV30 and TRBJ1-5, with a tentative D call TRBD1 (5 bases). The germline gives CDR1 GTSNPN, CDR2 SVGIG (reference sequence). V lost 1 base to trimming and J lost 0 bases, with 13 bases between them. This CDR3 spans 16 amino acids. The CDR3 reads CAWSASRAYSNQPQHF. CDR3 bases: TGTGCCTGGAGTGCCTCCAGGGCTTATAGCAATCAGCCCCAGCATTTT.

This clonotype was seen repeatedly, ten times or more. The chain combines TRBV6-1 with TRBJ1-1; unclear D gene. The V gene's germline CDR1 is MNHNS and CDR2 SASEGT. Trimming removed 0 bases at V and 10 bases at J, with 12 bases between. This CDR3 has 13 residues. The CDR3 bases are TGTGCCAGCAGTGAAGCGAGGGTTGACGGAGCTTTCTTT. Translation gives CASSEARVDGAFF.

This clonotype was counted at least ten times. The rearrangement uses TRBV12-3 or TRBV12-4 and TRBJ1-2; 10 bases agree with TRBD1. The CDR3 has 15 amino acids. V shed 5 bases, J shed 4 bases, and the junction held 7 bases outside the gene matches. The CDR3 loop reads CASSKGTGEFYGYTF. The CDR3 DNA reads TGTGCCAGCAGTAAGGGGACAGGGGAATTCTATGGCTACACCTTC.

This clonotype was picked up many times. V gene TRBV27 combines with J gene TRBJ2-2, with 12 bases aligning to TRBD2. V lost 4 bases and J lost 8; bases outside the gene matches: 8. The germline V gene has CDR1 MNHEY and CDR2 SMNVEV (reference sequence). The length of the CDR3 is 16 residues. DNA for the CDR3: TGTGCCAGCAGTTCGCTAGCGGGAGGGCCCGCAGGGGAGCTGTTTTTT. Its translation is CASSSLAGGPAGELFF.

This clonotype was recorded many times. The V gene is TRBV28, the J gene TRBJ2-7; D perhaps matches TRBD1 (5 bases). Germline V CDR1 and CDR2: MDHEN, SYDVKM. Trimming removed 8 bases at V and 3 bases at J, with 14 bases between. This CDR3 comprises 13 residues. The CDR3 DNA reads TGTGCCAGCGGCCAGGGTTTAGGCTACGAGCAGTACTTC. It encodes CASGQGLGYEQYF.

The sample holds a few counts of this clonotype. The gene calls are TRBV29-1 and TRBJ2-2; D is uncertain. The CDR3 consists of 14 residues. The ends were cut back, 3 bases at V and 0 bases at J, with 8 bases in the middle. The germline V gene has CDR1 SQVTM and CDR2 ANQGSEA. DNA for the CDR3: TGCAGCGTTGAGGAATCTGCGAACACCGGGGAGCTGTTTTTT. Encoded protein: CSVEESANTGELFF.

This clonotype appeared many times. This chain uses TRBV18 with TRBJ2-7; D is perhaps TRBD2 (6 bases). V lost 5 bases to trimming and J lost 6 bases, with 20 bases between them. The CDR3 sequence is 15 residues long. CDR1 is KGHSH, CDR2 LQKENI, per germline. The DNA for the CDR3 is TGTGCCAGCTCAAGGTCGGGAGATAGTTCGTTCGAGCAGTACTTC. Translating it yields CASSRSGDSSFEQYF.

This clonotype was recorded at least ten times. The chain links TRBV6-5 to TRBJ1-1, with TRBD1 as a possible D gene (6 bases). The CDR3 runs to 11 residues. Trimming pared 9 bases from V and 6 bases from J, leaving 11 bases between. Looked up from germline, CDR1 is MNHEY and CDR2 is SVGAGI. The chain's CDR3 is CASTGSAEAFF. The CDR3 coding sequence is TGTGCCAGTACAGGGTCCGCTGAAGCTTTCTTT.

The rearrangement links TRBV28 to TRBJ1-2; D is ambiguous. This CDR3 region has 13 residues. V lost 5 bases and J 0 bases, leaving 7 bases between the germline ends. The V gene's germline CDR1 is MDHEN and CDR2 SYDVKM. The CDR3 DNA follows: TGTGCCAGCAGTACACCTCCTAACTATGGCTACACCTTC. This encodes CASSTPPNYGYTF.

This clonotype appeared many times. This rearrangement joins TRBV5-1 to TRBJ2-7, with D possibly being TRBD1 or TRBD2 (5 bases each). In germline, CDR1 is SGHRS, CDR2 YFSETQ. V was pared by 4 bases and J by 3 bases, with 11 bases between. The CDR3 contains 13 residues. The CDR3, as DNA: TGCGCCAGCAGCCTACTGGGGGACTACGAGCAGTACTTC. Its translation is CASSLLGDYEQYF.

This clonotype was detected many times. V is TRBV11-2 and J is TRBJ2-7; 10 bases are a match to TRBD2. The CDR3 spans 16 residues. Germline V gives CDR1 SGHAT, CDR2 FQNNGV. Trimming removed 4 bases from V and 4 bases from J; junction bases left unmatched: 10. Here the CDR3 DNA reads TGTGCCAGCAGCTCCTATAGCGGGAGGTCCCCTTACGAGCAGTACTTC. It translates to CASSSYSGRSPYEQYF.

This clonotype was counted at least ten times. The V gene is TRBV27, the J gene TRBJ1-1, with a possible D match to TRBD1 (5 bases). V gave up 0 bases and J gave up 4 bases, with 9 bases separating them. CDR3 length: 14 residues. Germline V gene data show CDR1 as MNHEY and CDR2 as SMNVEV (reference sequence). CDR3: CASSLSSGGTEAFF. CDR3 sequence (DNA): TGTGCCAGCAGTTTATCGTCCGGGGGCACTGAAGCTTTCTTT.

This clonotype came up many times. V is TRBV11-2 and J is TRBJ2-7; 8 positions match TRBD2. V was clipped by 3 bases and J by 5 bases; unmatched bases: 9. Germline CDR1 SGHAT, CDR2 FQNNGV. This CDR3 contains 15 residues. The CDR3 sequence: CASSFLSGNLNEQYF. The DNA of the CDR3 is TGTGCCAGCAGCTTCCTTAGCGGGAACCTGAACGAGCAGTACTTC.

The sample holds many counts of this clonotype. The V gene is TRBV3-1, the J gene TRBJ2-7; the match to TRBD2 covers 10 bases. The CDR3 consists of 13 residues. Looked up from germline, CDR1 is LGHDT and CDR2 is YNNKEL (reference sequence). The trim removed 6 bases at V and 1 base at J, leaving 0 bases unmatched. CDR3 amino acids: CASRLAGSYEQYF. As DNA, the CDR3 is TGTGCCAGCAGACTAGCGGGATCCTACGAGCAGTACTTC.

The chain uses TRBV6-1 and TRBJ1-5, with D possibly TRBD1 on 5 matching bases. With 4 bases removed from V and 6 bases from J, the gap between germline ends came to 13 bases. The germline CDR1 and CDR2 sequences are MNHNS and SASEGT. The CDR3 sequence is 14 residues long. The CDR3 loop is CASSGGEGSQPQHF. CDR3 nucleotide sequence: TGTGCCAGCAGTGGGGGGGAAGGTTCTCAGCCCCAGCATTTT.

This clonotype was seen at least ten times. The chain links TRBV12-3 or TRBV12-4 to TRBJ2-2; TRBD2 matches 12 bases. CDR3 length equals 13 residues. This chain's CDR3 is CSSGRETSGELFF. CDR3 DNA sequence: TGTTCTAGCGGGAGGGAAACCAGCGGGGAGCTGTTTTTT.

This clonotype was detected many times. The chain has TRBV5-1 and TRBJ2-7; 7 bases map to TRBD1. The CDR3 spans 15 residues. The germline V gene has CDR1 SGHRS and CDR2 YFSETQ. V gave up 0 bases and J gave up 3 bases; unmatched junction bases: 6. CDR3 residues: CASSLGGQGVYEQYF. CDR3 sequence (DNA): TGCGCCAGCAGCTTGGGGGGGCAGGGGGTCTACGAGCAGTACTTC.

The table lists this clonotype with many counts. The J gene is TRBJ2-7, the V gene TRBV9; 7 bases are shared with TRBD2. The germline CDR1 and CDR2 sequences are SGDLS and YYNGEE. This CDR3 is built from 15 residues. The ends lost 0 bases at V and 7 bases at J; junction bases unmatched: 10. In DNA form, the CDR3 reads TGTGCCAGCAGCGTAGCGGCGGGGGAACGTGGAGAGCAGTACTTC. Translating it yields CASSVAAGERGEQYF.

In its sample, this clonotype was seen a few times. The rearrangement joins TRBV12-3 or TRBV12-4 to TRBJ1-1; the D is unclear. The V end was cut by 6 bases, the J end by 4 bases, with 9 bases between. This CDR3 comprises 12 residues. The CDR3 spells CASSRRPTEAFF. The DNA for the CDR3 is TGTGCCAGCAGCCGTCGTCCCACTGAAGCTTTCTTT.

This clonotype occurred a few times. V and J are TRBV27 and TRBJ1-1; TRBD1 aligns across 8 bases. The CDR3 has 13 amino acids. The germline V gene encodes CDR1 MNHEY and CDR2 SMNVEV (reference sequence). V lost 7 bases, J lost 4 bases, and 5 bases stayed unmatched. CDR3 residues: CASTAQGATEAFF. The CDR3 region has the DNA TGTGCCAGCACCGCCCAGGGGGCCACTGAAGCTTTCTTT.

This clonotype was seen repeatedly, ten times or more. The CDR3 sequence: CASGQSSYEQYF. The CDR3 bases are TGTGCCAGCGGACAGAGCTCCTACGAGCAGTACTTC. J is TRBJ2-7 and V is TRBV2; a possible D gene is TRBD1 (6 bases). V was trimmed by 8 bases and J by 0 bases, leaving 8 bases between them. The germline V gene encodes CDR1 SNHLY and CDR2 FYNNEI. The CDR3 totals 12 residues.

This rearrangement joins TRBV27 to TRBJ2-7, with 11 positions matching TRBD2. J gave up 2 bases and V 3 bases, and 3 bases lay outside the gene matches. Germline CDR1 MNHEY, CDR2 SMNVEV (reference sequence). The length of the CDR3 is 15 residues. CDR3 coding DNA: TGTGCCAGCAGTTTTCTAGCGGGAGGCCCCTACGAGCAGTACTTC. Translation: CASSFLAGGPYEQYF.

At least ten counts were recorded for this clonotype. The genes are TRBV6-2 or TRBV6-3 and TRBJ1-1; D not resolved. V gave up 2 bases and J gave up 3 bases, with 13 bases separating them. Germline CDR1 MNHEY, CDR2 SVGEGT. The CDR3 has 15 amino acids. The CDR3 DNA sequence: TGTGCCAGCAGTTACGGTCTGGGTGTGTACACTGAAGCTTTCTTT. As protein: CASSYGLGVYTEAFF.